This is a list of T cell receptor beta chains from one sample in a study of blood T cell repertoires in COVID-19. The method was immunoSEQ multiplex PCR; TCRdb's version includes in-frame clones alone and lacks a portion of them. The table records 150,000 or so clones, about three quarters of them present only once. The sample taken for sequencing was PBMCs or T cells enriched from blood (not recorded which). These TCRs come from a woman aged 45-59 years who had recovered from COVID-19. Each CDR3 is given with its conserved first and last residue. The D gene is left open where the match is weak. The listing skips clone size in some rows; elsewhere it reads once, few, many or a size class.

CDR3 DNA: TGTGCCAGCTCAGCGACAGGGCAACACTATGGCTACACCTTC; CDR3 protein: CASSATGQHYGYTF; D gene: TRBD1; J gene: TRBJ1-2; clone size: few; V gene: TRBV18
CDR3 DNA: TGTGCCAGCAGCCAAGGAGTGACAGGCCCCCAAGAGACCCAGTACTTC; CDR3 protein: CASSQGVTGPQETQYF; D gene: NA; J gene: TRBJ2-5; clone size: NA; V gene: TRBV4-2
CDR3 DNA: TGTGCCAGCAGCTTGGCCAAGGGCGGGGAAAAACTGTTTTTT; CDR3 protein: CASSLAKGGEKLFF; D gene: NA; J gene: TRBJ1-4; clone size: once; V gene: TRBV5-5
CDR3 DNA: TGTGCCAGCAGCGTGACAGGGGGCTATGGCTACACCTTC; CDR3 protein: CASSVTGGYGYTF; D gene: TRBD1; J gene: TRBJ1-2; clone size: NA; V gene: TRBV7-9
CDR3 DNA: TGTGCCAGCAGTGACTCGGGGGAGGGCACCGGGGAGCTGTTTTTT; CDR3 protein: CASSDSGEGTGELFF; D gene: TRBD2; J gene: TRBJ2-2; clone size: NA; V gene: TRBV6-4
CDR3 DNA: TGTGCCAGCAGTACGGACTGGGGGGACTATGGCTACACCTTC; CDR3 protein: CASSTDWGDYGYTF; D gene: NA; J gene: TRBJ1-2; clone size: NA; V gene: TRBV5-5
CDR3 DNA: TGTGCCAGCAGCGTTGGGACTAGCCCGAAAGAGACCCAGTACTTC; CDR3 protein: CASSVGTSPKETQYF; D gene: TRBD2; J gene: TRBJ2-5; clone size: NA; V gene: TRBV9
CDR3 DNA: TGTGCCAGCTCACCAAGGGGCTATGGCTACACCTTC; CDR3 protein: CASSPRGYGYTF; D gene: NA; J gene: TRBJ1-2; clone size: NA; V gene: TRBV18
CDR3 DNA: TGCGCCAGCAGTGGAGGCCAGCCTGGAAACACCATATATTTT; CDR3 protein: CASSGGQPGNTIYF; D gene: NA; J gene: TRBJ1-3; clone size: few; V gene: TRBV10-1
CDR3 DNA: TGTGCCAGCAGCATGCAGGGGCGGAATCAGCCCCAGCATTTT; CDR3 protein: CASSMQGRNQPQHF; D gene: NA; J gene: TRBJ1-5; clone size: many; V gene: TRBV5-4
CDR3 DNA: TGTGCCAGTAGTAAGTGGGAGACGTCCTACGAGCAGTACTTC; CDR3 protein: CASSKWETSYEQYF; D gene: NA; J gene: TRBJ2-7; clone size: NA; V gene: TRBV19
CDR3 DNA: TGTGCCAGCAGCTCCGGGGACAGCGGCCAGTACGAGCAGTACTTC; CDR3 protein: CASSSGDSGQYEQYF; D gene: TRBD1; J gene: TRBJ2-7; clone size: NA; V gene: TRBV5-4
CDR3 DNA: TGTGCCAGCTCACCAGGAGGGACTTCACCCCTCCACTTT; CDR3 protein: CASSPGGTSPLHF; D gene: NA; J gene: TRBJ1-6; clone size: few; V gene: TRBV18
CDR3 DNA: TGTGCCAGCAGCTCCCGCGACAGGGTCAATCAGCCCCAGCATTTT; CDR3 protein: CASSSRDRVNQPQHF; D gene: TRBD1; J gene: TRBJ1-5; clone size: NA; V gene: TRBV5-6
CDR3 DNA: TGTGCCAGCAGCTTACGGGGGGAGACAGATACGCAGTATTTT; CDR3 protein: CASSLRGETDTQYF; D gene: TRBD2; J gene: TRBJ2-3; clone size: NA; V gene: TRBV13
CDR3 DNA: TGTGCCAGCAGGACTGGGGGACAGGGGAGGCATCAGCCCCAGCATTTT; CDR3 protein: CASRTGGQGRHQPQHF; D gene: TRBD1; J gene: TRBJ1-5; clone size: NA; V gene: TRBV28
CDR3 DNA: TGTGCCTGGAGTTCGGGTTGGCAGAGGGTGCCCCCGTCCTACGAGCAGTACTTC; CDR3 protein: CAWSSGWQRVPPSYEQYF; D gene: NA; J gene: TRBJ2-7; clone size: NA; V gene: TRBV30
CDR3 DNA: TGCAGTGCTAGTCAGGGGAGCAATCAGCCCCAGCATTTT; CDR3 protein: CSASQGSNQPQHF; D gene: NA; J gene: TRBJ1-5; clone size: once; V gene: TRBV20-1
CDR3 DNA: TGTGCCAGCAGCCCCCGGACTGCGAACACCGGGGAGCTGTTTTTT; CDR3 protein: CASSPRTANTGELFF; D gene: NA; J gene: TRBJ2-2; clone size: NA; V gene: TRBV9
CDR3 DNA: TGTGCCTGGAGCCCATGGGAGGCTCGCATGAACACTGAAGCTTTCTTT; CDR3 protein: CAWSPWEARMNTEAFF; D gene: NA; J gene: TRBJ1-1; clone size: NA; V gene: TRBV30
CDR3 DNA: TGTGCCACCGGGACAGACAATGAGCAGTTCTTC; CDR3 protein: CATGTDNEQFF; D gene: TRBD1; J gene: TRBJ2-1; clone size: NA; V gene: TRBV12-3/TRBV12-4
CDR3 DNA: TGTGCCAGCAGCTCACAGGGACATAATTCACCCCTCCACTTT; CDR3 protein: CASSSQGHNSPLHF; D gene: NA; J gene: TRBJ1-6; clone size: NA; V gene: TRBV9
CDR3 DNA: TGTGCCTTAACAATTAATCAGCCCCAGCATTTT; CDR3 protein: CALTINQPQHF; D gene: NA; J gene: TRBJ1-5; clone size: NA; V gene: TRBV6-5
CDR3 DNA: TGCAGCGTCGTAGGGATCCGTGGGCAGGGGAACACAGATACGCAGTATTTT; CDR3 protein: CSVVGIRGQGNTDTQYF; D gene: NA; J gene: TRBJ2-3; clone size: NA; V gene: TRBV29-1
CDR3 DNA: TGTGCCAGCGGGACTCGCTCCTACAATGAGCAGTTCTTC; CDR3 protein: CASGTRSYNEQFF; D gene: NA; J gene: TRBJ2-1; clone size: NA; V gene: TRBV5-4
CDR3 DNA: TGTGCCAGCAGTTACTCGAGCCATCAGCCCCAGCATTTT; CDR3 protein: CASSYSSHQPQHF; D gene: NA; J gene: TRBJ1-5; clone size: many; V gene: TRBV6-2/TRBV6-3
CDR3 DNA: TGTGCCAGCAGTTTATCCGGGACTAGTGGTTACTACGAGCAGTACTTC; CDR3 protein: CASSLSGTSGYYEQYF; D gene: TRBD2; J gene: TRBJ2-7; clone size: NA; V gene: TRBV28
CDR3 DNA: TGTGCCAGTACCCCGGGGACAGGGGAAATGTACGAGCAGTACTTC; CDR3 protein: CASTPGTGEMYEQYF; D gene: TRBD1; J gene: TRBJ2-7; clone size: NA; V gene: TRBV19
CDR3 DNA: TGTGCCAGCAGCTTCGGACAGGGGGAGAGAGCTTTCTTT; CDR3 protein: CASSFGQGERAFF; D gene: TRBD1; J gene: TRBJ1-1; clone size: few; V gene: TRBV11-2
CDR3 DNA: TGTGCCAGCTCACCAATGGGACAGGGGCGTGGAAACACCATATATTTT; CDR3 protein: CASSPMGQGRGNTIYF; D gene: TRBD1; J gene: TRBJ1-3; clone size: NA; V gene: TRBV18
CDR3 DNA: TGTGCCAGCAGTGAAAGGTCAGGGGATCAGCCCCAGTATTTT; CDR3 protein: CASSERSGDQPQYF; D gene: NA; J gene: TRBJ2-3; clone size: NA; V gene: TRBV2
CDR3 DNA: TGTGCCAGCAGTGAATCCGGGACAGGGGGAAAACTGTTTTTT; CDR3 protein: CASSESGTGGKLFF; D gene: TRBD1; J gene: TRBJ1-4; clone size: NA; V gene: TRBV25-1
CDR3 DNA: TGTGCCAGTAGTATAGCGCGCAGGGGTGAAGCTGGGGCCAACGTCCTGACTTTC; CDR3 protein: CASSIARRGEAGANVLTF; D gene: NA; J gene: TRBJ2-6; clone size: NA; V gene: TRBV19
CDR3 DNA: TGTGCCAGCTCACCACCCACAGGGGAGACCCAGTACTTC; CDR3 protein: CASSPPTGETQYF; D gene: NA; J gene: TRBJ2-5; clone size: NA; V gene: TRBV18
CDR3 DNA: TGTGCCAGCAGTGATCCGAGGGTGAGCTCTGGAAACACCATATATTTT; CDR3 protein: CASSDPRVSSGNTIYF; D gene: NA; J gene: TRBJ1-3; clone size: few; V gene: TRBV6-1
CDR3 DNA: TGTGCCACCAGCCGTTACAGGGGGGACACCATATATTTT; CDR3 protein: CATSRYRGDTIYF; D gene: TRBD1; J gene: TRBJ1-3; clone size: NA; V gene: TRBV15
CDR3 DNA: TGTGCCTGGAGTGTTTTAGGGGGCAAGGGAAAACTGTTTTTT; CDR3 protein: CAWSVLGGKGKLFF; D gene: TRBD1; J gene: TRBJ1-4; clone size: few; V gene: TRBV30
CDR3 DNA: TGTGCCAGCAGCTTAAAGGCAGGGGGATATTCACCCCTCCACTTT; CDR3 protein: CASSLKAGGYSPLHF; D gene: TRBD1; J gene: TRBJ1-6; clone size: NA; V gene: TRBV7-9
CDR3 DNA: TGCGCCAGCAGCCTGCCCGGGGGGGGGCGCACAGATACGCAGTATTTT; CDR3 protein: CASSLPGGGRTDTQYF; D gene: TRBD2; J gene: TRBJ2-3; clone size: NA; V gene: TRBV5-1
CDR3 DNA: TGTGCCAGCAGTTTAAAAAACATTCAGTACTTC; CDR3 protein: CASSLKNIQYF; D gene: NA; J gene: TRBJ2-4; clone size: NA; V gene: TRBV2
CDR3 DNA: TGTGCCAGCAGCCAAGGACAACCTGAGCAGTTCTTC; CDR3 protein: CASSQGQPEQFF; D gene: NA; J gene: TRBJ2-1; clone size: NA; V gene: TRBV3-1/TRBV3-2
CDR3 DNA: TGTGCCAGCAACGACAGCCCAGAAGAGACCCAGTACTTC; CDR3 protein: CASNDSPEETQYF; D gene: NA; J gene: TRBJ2-5; clone size: NA; V gene: TRBV3-1/TRBV3-2
CDR3 DNA: TGTGCCAGCAGCGCCAGATCCTACGAGCAGTACTTC; CDR3 protein: CASSARSYEQYF; D gene: NA; J gene: TRBJ2-7; clone size: once; V gene: TRBV11-3
CDR3 DNA: TGTGCCAGCAGGGGGACACCCAGCACAGATACGCAGTATTTT; CDR3 protein: CASRGTPSTDTQYF; D gene: NA; J gene: TRBJ2-3; clone size: NA; V gene: TRBV2
CDR3 DNA: TGTGCCAGCAGCAAAAGACTAGCGTCGGGAGAGACCCAGTACTTC; CDR3 protein: CASSKRLASGETQYF; D gene: TRBD2; J gene: TRBJ2-5; clone size: NA; V gene: TRBV5-4
CDR3 DNA: TGTGCCAGCAGTCCCTCTTTCAGGGTTGCTAAAGCTTTCTTT; CDR3 protein: CASSPSFRVAKAFF; D gene: NA; J gene: TRBJ1-1; clone size: NA; V gene: TRBV5-6
CDR3 DNA: TGTGCCAGCAGTTTCGCAGACGCTACAGACTATGGCTACACCTTC; CDR3 protein: CASSFADATDYGYTF; D gene: NA; J gene: TRBJ1-2; clone size: NA; V gene: TRBV28